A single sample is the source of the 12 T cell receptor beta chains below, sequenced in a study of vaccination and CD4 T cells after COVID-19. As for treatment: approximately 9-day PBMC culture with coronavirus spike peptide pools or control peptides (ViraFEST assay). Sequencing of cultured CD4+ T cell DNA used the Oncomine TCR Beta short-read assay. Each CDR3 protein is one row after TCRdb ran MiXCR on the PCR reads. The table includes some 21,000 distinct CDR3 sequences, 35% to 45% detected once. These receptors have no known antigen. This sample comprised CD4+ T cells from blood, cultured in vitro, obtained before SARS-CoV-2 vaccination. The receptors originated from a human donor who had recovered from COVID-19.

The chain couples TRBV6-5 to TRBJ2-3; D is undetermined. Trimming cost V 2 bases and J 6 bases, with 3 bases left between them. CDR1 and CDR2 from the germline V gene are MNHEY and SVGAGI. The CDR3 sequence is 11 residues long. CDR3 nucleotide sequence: TGTGCCAGCAGTTACCGGGATACGCAGTATTTT. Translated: CASSYRDTQYF.

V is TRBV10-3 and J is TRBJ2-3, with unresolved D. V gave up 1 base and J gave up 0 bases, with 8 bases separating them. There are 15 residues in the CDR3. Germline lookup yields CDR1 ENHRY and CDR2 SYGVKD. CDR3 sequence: CAISEWTVSTDTQYF. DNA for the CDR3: TGTGCCATCAGTGAGTGGACCGTGAGCACAGATACGCAGTATTTT.

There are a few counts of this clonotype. CDR3 DNA sequence: TGTGCCAGCAGTTCTCTCCCGGGACTAATCTCAGATGAGCAGTTCTTC. Encoded protein: CASSSLPGLISDEQFF. The chain links TRBV27 to TRBJ2-1; 7 bases are shared with TRBD2. The trim removed 4 bases at V and 8 bases at J, leaving 14 bases unmatched. CDR3 length equals 16 residues. Germline V gene sequence: CDR1 MNHEY, CDR2 SMNVEV (reference sequence).

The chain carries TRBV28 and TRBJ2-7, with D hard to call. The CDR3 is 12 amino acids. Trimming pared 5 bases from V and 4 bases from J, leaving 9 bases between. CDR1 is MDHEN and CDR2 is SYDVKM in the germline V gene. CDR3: CASSPPVYEQYF. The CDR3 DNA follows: TGTGCCAGCAGTCCCCCGGTGTACGAGCAGTACTTC.

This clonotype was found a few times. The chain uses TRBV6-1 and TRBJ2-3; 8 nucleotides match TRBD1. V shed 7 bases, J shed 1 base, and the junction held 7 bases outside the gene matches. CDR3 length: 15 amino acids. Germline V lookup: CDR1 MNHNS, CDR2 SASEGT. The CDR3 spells CASIAGQGGTDTQYF. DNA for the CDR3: TGTGCCAGCATTGCTGGACAGGGCGGCACAGATACGCAGTATTTT.

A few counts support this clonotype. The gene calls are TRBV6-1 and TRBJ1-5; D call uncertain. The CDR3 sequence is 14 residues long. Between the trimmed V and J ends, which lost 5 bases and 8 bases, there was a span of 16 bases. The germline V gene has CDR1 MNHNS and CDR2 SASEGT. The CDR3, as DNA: TGTGCCAGCAGTAATCAAGTTTTATCGGAGCCCCAGCATTTT. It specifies CASSNQVLSEPQHF.

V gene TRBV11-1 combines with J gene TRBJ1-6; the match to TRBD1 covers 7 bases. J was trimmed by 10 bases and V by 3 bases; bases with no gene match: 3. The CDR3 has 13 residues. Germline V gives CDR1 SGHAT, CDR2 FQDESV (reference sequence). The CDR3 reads CASSFDRASPLHF. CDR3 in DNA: TGTGCCAGCAGCTTCGACAGGGCGTCACCCCTCCACTTT.

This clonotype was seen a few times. Written as DNA, the CDR3 is TGTGCCAGCAGCTTGTGGACAGGGGGCTATGGCTACACCTTC. It translates to CASSLWTGGYGYTF. The J gene is TRBJ1-2, the V gene TRBV7-2, with TRBD1 matching 10 bases. Germline CDR1 is SGHTA and CDR2 is FQGNSA. V trimming: 3 bases; J trimming: 4 bases; junction bases outside the gene matches: 2. The CDR3 covers 14 residues.

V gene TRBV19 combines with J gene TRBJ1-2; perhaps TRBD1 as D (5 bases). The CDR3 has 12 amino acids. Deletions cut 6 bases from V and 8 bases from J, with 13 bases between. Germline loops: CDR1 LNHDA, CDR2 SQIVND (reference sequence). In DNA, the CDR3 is TGTGCCAGTAGCCCGGGGGGAAACGGCTACACCTTC. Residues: CASSPGGNGYTF.

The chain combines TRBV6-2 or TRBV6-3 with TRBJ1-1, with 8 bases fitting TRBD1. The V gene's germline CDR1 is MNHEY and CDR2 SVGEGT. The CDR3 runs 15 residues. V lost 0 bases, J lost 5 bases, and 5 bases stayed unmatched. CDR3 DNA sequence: TGTGCCAGCAGTTACTCTGGACAGGGTAAGACTGAAGCTTTCTTT. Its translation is CASSYSGQGKTEAFF.

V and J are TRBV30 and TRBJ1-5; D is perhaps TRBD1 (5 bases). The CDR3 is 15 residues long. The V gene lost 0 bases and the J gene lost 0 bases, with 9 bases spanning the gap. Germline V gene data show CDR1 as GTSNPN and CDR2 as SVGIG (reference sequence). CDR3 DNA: TGTGCCTGGAGTGTGGGGCAGTATAGCAATCAGCCCCAGCATTTT. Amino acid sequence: CAWSVGQYSNQPQHF.

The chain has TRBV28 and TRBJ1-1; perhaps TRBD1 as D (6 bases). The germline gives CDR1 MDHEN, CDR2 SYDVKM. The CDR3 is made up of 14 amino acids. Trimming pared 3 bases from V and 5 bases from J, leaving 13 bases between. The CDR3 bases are TGTGCCAGCAGTTTGGGCAGGGGCAGAACTGAAGCTTTCTTT. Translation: CASSLGRGRTEAFF.